Below are 18 T cell receptor beta chains sequenced from a single sample in a study of blood T cell repertoires in COVID-19. Method: immunoSEQ multiplex PCR; TCRdb's copy keeps in-frame clones and lacks some. The sample shows tens of thousands of clones, about 82% of them seen only once. Sequenced input: peripheral blood. These receptors came from a man aged 50 or older with active COVID-19.

The count of this clone is one. This chain connects TRBV5-5 to TRBJ2-1; D not resolved. Looked up from germline, CDR1 is SGHKS and CDR2 is YYEKEE (reference sequence). Trimming cost V 2 bases and J 0 bases, with 9 bases left between them. CDR3 length equals 15 residues. The CDR3 region has the DNA TGTGCCAGCAGCTTTTCAAGGAGCTCCTACAATGAGCAGTTCTTC. As protein: CASSFSRSSYNEQFF.

This chain connects TRBV7-9 to TRBJ1-3, with D possibly matching TRBD1 (5 bases). Trimming removed 2 bases at V and 8 bases at J, with 13 bases between. The CDR3 sequence is 14 residues long. Germline loops: CDR1 SEHNR, CDR2 FQNEAQ (reference sequence). The CDR3 DNA follows: TGTGCCAGCAGCTTAAGCCAAGGGGTAGACACCATATATTTT. It translates to CASSLSQGVDTIYF.

The rearrangement joins TRBV15 to TRBJ1-2; 7 bases fit TRBD1. The CDR3 has 14 amino acids. Trimming cost V 0 bases and J 6 bases; bases outside gene matches: 4. Per the germline V gene, CDR1 is LNHNV and CDR2 is YYDKDF (reference sequence). CDR3 sequence reads: CATSRDLQGNGYTF. In nucleotides, the CDR3 is TGTGCCACCAGCAGAGATCTACAGGGGAATGGCTACACCTTC. Supplemented by reference TRBV15 and TRBJ1-2, the full variable domain reads DAMVIQNPRYQVTQFGKPVTLSCSQTLNHNVMYWYQQKSSQAPKLLFHYYDKDFNNEADTPDNFQSRRPNTSFCFLDIRSPGLGDTAMYLCATSRDLQGNGYTFGSGTRLTVV.

V gene TRBV6-5 combines with J gene TRBJ2-1; perhaps TRBD1 as D (6 bases). V was pared by 10 bases and J by 3 bases, with 13 bases between. The length of the CDR3 is 13 residues. CDR1 and CDR2 (germline): MNHEY, SVGAGI. As DNA, the CDR3 is TGTGCCACCACAGGGTCGCTCTACAATGAGCAGTTCTTC. The encoded protein is CATTGSLYNEQFF.

The genes are TRBV5-1 and TRBJ1-1; 7 nucleotides agree with TRBD1. Per the germline V gene, CDR1 is SGHRS and CDR2 is YFSETQ. This CDR3 is built from 12 residues. V lost 6 bases, J lost 6 bases, and 5 bases stayed unmatched. In DNA, the CDR3 is TGCGCCAGCAAGAGCCAGGGGGCTGAAGCTTTCTTT. Protein product: CASKSQGAEAFF.

V is TRBV6-4 and J is TRBJ2-2; 8 bases fit TRBD1. Looked up from germline, CDR1 is MRHNA and CDR2 is SNTAGT. This CDR3 is 14 amino acids long. Trimming at V came to 3 bases and at J to 6 bases, leaving 3 bases not matched to a gene. The CDR3 loop reads CASSEGQGSGELFF. The DNA for the CDR3 is TGTGCCAGCAGTGAAGGACAGGGATCCGGGGAGCTGTTTTTT.

This clone was seen just once. This sequence joins TRBV7-2 and TRBJ2-7, with a weak D call TRBD1 (6 bases). Trimming pared 6 bases from V and 2 bases from J, leaving 14 bases between. Germline CDR1 SGHTA, CDR2 FQGNSA. CDR3 length: 14 amino acids. The CDR3 nucleotides read TGTGCCAGCAGTCCCGGGACATTCACCTACGAGCAGTACTTC. Protein: CASSPGTFTYEQYF.

The chain employs TRBV7-2 and TRBJ2-2, with D possibly matching TRBD1 (7 bases). Deletions cut 0 bases from V and 7 bases from J, with 12 bases between. The CDR3 spans 15 residues. Germline loops: CDR1 SGHTA, CDR2 FQGNSA. CDR3 coding DNA: TGTGCCAGCAGCTTAGCGCAGGGGGGCGACGGGGAGCTGTTTTTT. It translates to CASSLAQGGDGELFF.

The chain carries TRBV10-3 and TRBJ2-3, with 9 positions matching TRBD1. CDR3 length: 16 amino acids. CDR1 ENHRY and CDR2 SYGVKD come from the germline V gene. J lost 4 bases, V lost 1 base, and 6 bases had no gene match. The CDR3 is CAISEWGQGWADTQYF. The CDR3, as DNA: TGTGCCATCAGTGAGTGGGGACAGGGATGGGCAGATACGCAGTATTTT.

The V call is TRBV12-3 or TRBV12-4, the J call TRBJ1-3; the D gene is possibly TRBD1 (6 bases). V shed 4 bases and J shed 2 bases, with 6 bases lying between them. The length of the CDR3 is 13 residues. This CDR3 is CASSYRAGNTIYF. CDR3 DNA sequence: TGTGCCAGCAGTTACAGGGCTGGAAACACCATATATTTT.

DNA for the CDR3: TGTGCCAGCAGCCAAGTTTCGCGACTTTACGAGCAGTACTTC. This gives the protein CASSQVSRLYEQYF. The V and J genes are TRBV3-1 (or the pseudogene TRBV3-2) and TRBJ2-7; no firm D call. Per germline, CDR1 LGHDT and CDR2 YNNKEL (reference sequence). V lost 1 base and J lost 4, with 11 bases in between. The CDR3 loop spans 14 amino acids.

This clone was picked up a small number of times. This sequence joins TRBV14 and TRBJ1-2; 7 bases match TRBD1. The CDR3 extends over 15 amino acids. The germline gives CDR1 SGHDN, CDR2 FVKESK. J was trimmed by 4 bases and V by 5 bases; bases with no gene match: 10. As DNA, the CDR3 is TGTGCCAGCAGCTCTCGACAGGGCCCACTCTATGGCTACACCTTC. Its translation: CASSSRQGPLYGYTF.

This rearrangement joins TRBV2 to TRBJ1-6, with D perhaps matching TRBD1 (5 bases). The CDR3 consists of 13 residues. The V and J ends lost 7 bases and 7 bases respectively, with 11 bases between them. Germline V gene data show CDR1 as SNHLY and CDR2 as FYNNEI. DNA for the CDR3: TGTGCCAGCATGAGGGACTCGAATTCACCCCTCCACTTT. Protein: CASMRDSNSPLHF.

The chain couples TRBV25-1 to TRBJ2-1, with D possibly matching TRBD1 (6 bases). V was shortened by 3 bases and J by 2 bases, with 11 bases between the two germline ends. The CDR3 contains 15 residues. Germline V gene lookup returns CDR1 MGHDK and CDR2 SYGVNS. The CDR3 DNA reads TGTGCCAGCAGTGACCCCAGGGGCCCCTACAATGAGCAGTTCTTC. This encodes CASSDPRGPYNEQFF.

The chain combines TRBV4-2 with TRBJ2-5; possibly TRBD1 for D (6 bases). The germline V and J ends were trimmed by 0 bases and 4 bases, with 18 bases remaining between them. The CDR3 runs 17 residues. Germline CDR1 is LGHNA and CDR2 is YNFKEQ. The CDR3 DNA reads as TGTGCCAGCAGCCAAGATAACTTTGGGAGAGGGGGAGAGACCCAGTACTTC. As protein: CASSQDNFGRGGETQYF.

This clone showed up just a few times. The chain links TRBV30 to TRBJ1-5, with D hard to call. CDR1 GTSNPN and CDR2 SVGIG come from the germline V gene (reference sequence). Deletions cut 1 base from V and 4 bases from J, with 11 bases between. The CDR3 has 14 residues. The CDR3 region is CAWSAMTFNQPQHF. For the CDR3, the DNA is TGTGCCTGGAGTGCGATGACATTTAATCAGCCCCAGCATTTT.

This sequence joins TRBV5-1 and TRBJ2-1; 7 nucleotides line up with TRBD1. The CDR3 has 14 residues. Germline CDR1 and CDR2: SGHRS and YFSETQ. Trimming took 0 bases from V and 5 from J; bases not matched to a gene: 2. CDR3 nucleotide sequence: TGCGCCAGCAGCTTGGGACAGGGAAACAATGAGCAGTTCTTC. It specifies CASSLGQGNNEQFF. The full variable domain, rest sourced from reference TRBV5-1 and TRBJ2-1, is KAGVTQTPRYLIKTRGQQVTLSCSPISGHRSVSWYQQTPGQGLQFLFEYFSETQRNKGNFPGRFSGRQFSNSRSEMNVSTLELGDSALYLCASSLGQGNNEQFFGPGTRLTVL.

This clone was seen once. V is TRBV7-8 and J is TRBJ1-5, with TRBD1 as a possible D gene (6 bases). V lost 2 bases to trimming and J lost 3 bases, with 11 bases between them. From germline, CDR1 is SGHVS and CDR2 FQNEAQ. This CDR3 comprises 15 residues. As DNA, the CDR3 is TGTGCCAGCAGCTTATTAGGGGGGGCCAATCAGCCCCAGCATTTT. This sequence encodes CASSLLGGANQPQHF.